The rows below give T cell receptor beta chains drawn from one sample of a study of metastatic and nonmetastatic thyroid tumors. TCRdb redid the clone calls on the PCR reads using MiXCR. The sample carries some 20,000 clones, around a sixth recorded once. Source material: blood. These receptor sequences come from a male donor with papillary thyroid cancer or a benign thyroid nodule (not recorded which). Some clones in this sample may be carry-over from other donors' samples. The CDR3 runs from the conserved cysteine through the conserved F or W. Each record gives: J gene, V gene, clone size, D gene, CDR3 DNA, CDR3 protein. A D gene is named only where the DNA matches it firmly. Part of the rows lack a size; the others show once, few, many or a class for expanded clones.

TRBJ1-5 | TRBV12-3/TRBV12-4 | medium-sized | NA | TGTGCCAGCAGTTTAAGGGAAAATCAGCCCCAGCATTTT | CASSLRENQPQHF
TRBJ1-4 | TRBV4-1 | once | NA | TGCGCCAGCAGCCAAGATCGAGCCTTTCAACAGGAAAAACTGTTTTTT | CASSQDRAFQQEKLFF
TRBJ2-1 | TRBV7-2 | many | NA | TGTGCCAGCAGCCAGGTTGCAGGGGGGTACAATGAGCAGTTCTTC | CASSQVAGGYNEQFF
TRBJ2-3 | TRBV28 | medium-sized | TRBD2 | TGTGCCAGCAGTCTAGCGGGAGCAGATACGCAGTATTTT | CASSLAGADTQYF
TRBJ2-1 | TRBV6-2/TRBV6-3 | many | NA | TGTGCCAGCAGTTACCGGATTTCCGGGAGAAATGAGCAGTTCTTC | CASSYRISGRNEQFF
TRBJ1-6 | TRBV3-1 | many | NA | TGTGCCAGCAGCCAAGATGTCTCACCCCTCCACTTT | CASSQDVSPLHF
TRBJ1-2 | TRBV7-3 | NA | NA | TGTGCCAGCAGTAAAGGGCCTGGCGGGGACTATGGCTACACCTTC | CASSKGPGGDYGYTF
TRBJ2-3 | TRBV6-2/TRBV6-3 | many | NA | TGTGCCAGCAGCAACCCAAGTGGGAGGAGAACAGATACGCAGTATTTT | CASSNPSGRRTDTQYF
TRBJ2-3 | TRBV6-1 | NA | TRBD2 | TGTGCCAGCAGCGCTCAGGGACTATATTCGTCAGATACGCAGTATTTT | CASSAQGLYSSDTQYF
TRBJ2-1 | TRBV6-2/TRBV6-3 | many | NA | TGTGCCAGCAGTTCCTCTAGCGTGGGGAGGTACAATGAGCAGTTCTTC | CASSSSSVGRYNEQFF
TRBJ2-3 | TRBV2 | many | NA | TGTGCCAGCAGTGGTGCTGTTCGAGGAGATACGCAGTATTTT | CASSGAVRGDTQYF
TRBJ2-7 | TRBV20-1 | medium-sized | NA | TGCAGTGCTAAACCGGGACATTACTACGAGCAGTACTTC | CSAKPGHYYEQYF
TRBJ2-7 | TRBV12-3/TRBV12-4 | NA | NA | TGTGCCAGCAGTTCCCCCACAGCCTACGAGCAGTACTTC | CASSSPTAYEQYF
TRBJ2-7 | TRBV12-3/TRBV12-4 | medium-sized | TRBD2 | TGTGCCAGCAGTTTACTAGCGGGAGGGTACGAGCAGTACTTC | CASSLLAGGYEQYF
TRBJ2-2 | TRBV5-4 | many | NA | TGTGCCAGCAGCTTGAGTGGAACAGGACAGTTCACCGGGGAGCTGTTTTTT | CASSLSGTGQFTGELFF
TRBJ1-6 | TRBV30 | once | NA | TGTGCCTGGACAATGGGGGATTCACCCCTCCACTTT | CAWTMGDSPLHF
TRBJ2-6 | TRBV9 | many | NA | TGTGCCAGCAGCTATACAGTTGGGGCCAACGTCCTGACTTTC | CASSYTVGANVLTF
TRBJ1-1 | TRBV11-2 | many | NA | TGTGCCAGCAGCTTTCAGGCCAACACTGAAGCTTTCTTT | CASSFQANTEAFF
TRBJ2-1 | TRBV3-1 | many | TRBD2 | TGTGCCAGCAGCCAATCCCCATGGACTAGCGGGAAACTGAATGAGCAGTTCTTC | CASSQSPWTSGKLNEQFF
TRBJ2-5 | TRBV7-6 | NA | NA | TGTGCCAGCAGCTTAGGAGGGGGGCGATACCAAGAGACCCAGTACTTC | CASSLGGGRYQETQYF
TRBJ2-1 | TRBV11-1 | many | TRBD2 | TGTGCCAGCAGCTCGGACCAGGGACTAGCGGGAGAGGGAGGTGAGCAGTTCTTC | CASSSDQGLAGEGGEQFF
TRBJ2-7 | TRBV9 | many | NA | TGTGCCAGCAGCGTAGCTACAGGGACCCACGAGCAGTACTTC | CASSVATGTHEQYF
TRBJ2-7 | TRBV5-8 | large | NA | TGTGCCAGCAGCTTTCCCGGGACCCATGGGGGCGAGCAGTACTTC | CASSFPGTHGGEQYF
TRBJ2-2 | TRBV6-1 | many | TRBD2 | TGTGCCAGCAGAAAAGCGGGAGGTACCGGGGAGCTGTTTTTT | CASRKAGGTGELFF
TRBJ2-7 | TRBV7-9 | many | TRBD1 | TGTGCCAGCAGCCCCAGGGGGCTCGAGCAGTACTTC | CASSPRGLEQYF
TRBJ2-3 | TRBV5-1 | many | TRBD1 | TGCGCCAGCTCGGCAGGGGGCGGCACCACAGATACGCAGTATTTT | CASSAGGGTTDTQYF
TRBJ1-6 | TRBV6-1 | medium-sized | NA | TGTGCCAGCAGTGGTGACCGTTATAATTCACCCCTCCACTTT | CASSGDRYNSPLHF
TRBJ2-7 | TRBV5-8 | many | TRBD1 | TGTGCCAGCAGAGAACCGGGACAGGGAGGAGAGCAGTACTTC | CASREPGQGGEQYF
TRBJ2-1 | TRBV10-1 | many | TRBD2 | TGCGCCAGCAGTGAGTCTGGGTCTAGCGGGAGTGATGAGCAGTTCTTC | CASSESGSSGSDEQFF
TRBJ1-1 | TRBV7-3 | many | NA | TGTGCCAGCAGCTTAAAATGGGACACTGAAGCTTTCTTT | CASSLKWDTEAFF
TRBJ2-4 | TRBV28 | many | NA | TGTGCCAGCAGCTCCCCCGGGGTAGCCAAAAACATTCAGTACTTC | CASSSPGVAKNIQYF
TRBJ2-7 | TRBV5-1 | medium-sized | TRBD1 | TGCGCCAGCAGCTTGGGGGACCCCGGGACAGGGGGTTCCTACGAGCAGTACTTC | CASSLGDPGTGGSYEQYF
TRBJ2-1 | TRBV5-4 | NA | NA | TGTGCCAGCGGGTGGAAACTCTCCTACAATGAGCAGTTCTTC | CASGWKLSYNEQFF
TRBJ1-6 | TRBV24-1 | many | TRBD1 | TGTGCCACCCAGGGACAGGGGAAGTCACCCCTCCACTTT | CATQGQGKSPLHF
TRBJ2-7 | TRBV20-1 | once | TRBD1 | TGCAGTGCTAGAGATGGGAGACAGGGACCCTACGAGCAGTACTTC | CSARDGRQGPYEQYF
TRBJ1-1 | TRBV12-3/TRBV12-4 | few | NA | TGTGCCAGCAGTTCTCAGGAGGTGGTTTACACTGAAGCTTTCTTT | CASSSQEVVYTEAFF
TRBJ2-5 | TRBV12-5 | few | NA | TGTGCTAGTGCCATTGGAGGGGGAGAGACCCAGTACTTC | CASAIGGGETQYF
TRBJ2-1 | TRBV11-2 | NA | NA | TGTGCCAGCAGGCTCGAGGGTAATGAGCAGTTCTTC | CASRLEGNEQFF
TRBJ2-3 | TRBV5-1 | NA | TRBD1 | TGCGCCAGCAGCTTCGGACAGGCGGCATATACGCAGTATTTT | CASSFGQAAYTQYF
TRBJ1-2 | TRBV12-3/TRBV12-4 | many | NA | TGTGCCAGCAGGTTACGTGACAGCCACTTCTATGGCTACACCTTC | CASRLRDSHFYGYTF
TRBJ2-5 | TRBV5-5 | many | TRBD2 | TGTGCCAGCAGCCGGGGGGGACTAGAAGAGACCCAGTACTTC | CASSRGGLEETQYF
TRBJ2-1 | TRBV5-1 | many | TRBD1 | TGCGCCAGCAGCAAGGGACAGGGGATAGAGGATGAGCAGTTCTTC | CASSKGQGIEDEQFF
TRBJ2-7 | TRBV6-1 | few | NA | TGTGCCAGCAGTGAACGCGGCGGAGTATACGAGCAGTACTTC | CASSERGGVYEQYF
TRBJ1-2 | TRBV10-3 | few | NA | TGTGCCATCAGTGAAAACAATGGGGACGGAGGGATCTATGGCTACACCTTC | CAISENNGDGGIYGYTF
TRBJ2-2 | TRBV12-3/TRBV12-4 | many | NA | TGTGCCAGCAGCCCCGGAACCTACACCGGGGAGCTGTTTTTT | CASSPGTYTGELFF
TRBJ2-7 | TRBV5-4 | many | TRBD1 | TGTGCCAGCAGCTCGCCGGACAGGGAGCGGTACGAGCAGTACTTC | CASSSPDRERYEQYF
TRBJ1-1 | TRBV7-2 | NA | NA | TGTGCCAGCAGCTTGTGGACGGTGAACACTGAAGCTTTCTTT | CASSLWTVNTEAFF
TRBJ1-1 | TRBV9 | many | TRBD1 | TGTGCCAGCAGCTCAGGCCGACAGGGTAGCACCGAAGCTTTCTTT | CASSSGRQGSTEAFF
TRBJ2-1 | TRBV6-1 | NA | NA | TGTGCCAGCACTTCCTACCGGCCTAGCAATGAGCAGTTCTTC | CASTSYRPSNEQFF
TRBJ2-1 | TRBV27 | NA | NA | TGTGCCAGCAGCCGACAACTAGACCTCTCCTACAATGAGCAGTTCTTC | CASSRQLDLSYNEQFF
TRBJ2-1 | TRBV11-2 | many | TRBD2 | TGTGCCAGCAGCCGTAGTCGGACTAGCGGGAGGGCCGATGAGCAGTTCTTC | CASSRSRTSGRADEQFF
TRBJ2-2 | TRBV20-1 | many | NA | TGCAGTGCTAGCCTTTTGTGGGGGTGGGACACCGGGGAGCTGTTTTTT | CSASLLWGWDTGELFF
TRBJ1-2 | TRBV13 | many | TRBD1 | TGTGCCAGCAGCTTCCGACAGGGTTACCACTATGGCTACACCTTC | CASSFRQGYHYGYTF
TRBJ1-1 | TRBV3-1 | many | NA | TGTGCCAGCAGCCGCCCGGGGAACACTGAAGCTTTCTTT | CASSRPGNTEAFF
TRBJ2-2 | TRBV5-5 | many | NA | TGTGCCAGCACATACAGGAAAGGGGACACCGGGGAGCTGTTTTTT | CASTYRKGDTGELFF
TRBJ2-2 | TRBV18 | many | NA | TGTGCCAGCTCACCACACGGACCGTGGGGTAACACCGGGGAGCTGTTTTTT | CASSPHGPWGNTGELFF
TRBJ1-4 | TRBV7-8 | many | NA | TGTGCCAGCAGGAGCGGGACTCTAGTTAATGAAAAACTGTTTTTT | CASRSGTLVNEKLFF
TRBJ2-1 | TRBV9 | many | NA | TGTGCCAGCAGCGTGAGCAATGAGCAGTTCTTC | CASSVSNEQFF
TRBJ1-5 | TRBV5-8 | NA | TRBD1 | TGTGCCAGCACCGTCAGGGGGCTCAGCAATCAGCCCCAGCATTTT | CASTVRGLSNQPQHF